The rows below give T cell receptor beta chains drawn from one sample of a study of blood T cell repertoires in COVID-19. The protocol was immunoSEQ multiplex PCR, while the TCRdb copy is restricted to in-frame clones and leaves out a portion. This sample carries more than 10,000 clones, nearly 90% of them seen once, and the ten largest clones take 9.5% to 13%. Material for sequencing was peripheral blood. The origin of the receptors is a human donor in a cohort sampled during active COVID-19. CDR3s include the opening cysteine and the closing phenylalanine or tryptophan. A D gene is named only where the DNA matches it firmly. Part of the rows lack a size; the others show once, few, many or a class for expanded clones.

CDR3 protein,CDR3 DNA,clone size,V gene,J gene,CDR3 length,D gene
CASSPRQGGTEAFF,TGTGCCAGCTCACCTCGACAGGGAGGCACTGAAGCTTTCTTT,-,TRBV18,TRBJ1-1,14,TRBD1
CSVGSGTATDTQYF,TGCAGCGTGGGTAGCGGGACGGCCACAGATACGCAGTATTTT,-,TRBV29-1,TRBJ2-3,14,TRBD2
CASSLPGQGRYNEQFF,TGTGCCAGCAGCCTTCCAGGCCAGGGGCGCTACAATGAGCAGTTCTTC,-,TRBV14,TRBJ2-1,16,-
CASSLAGVVFGNTIYF,TGCGCCAGCAGCTTGGCCGGGGTGGTCTTTGGAAACACCATATATTTT,-,TRBV5-1,TRBJ1-3,16,-
CASSYHGTGDEKLFF,TGTGCCAGCAGTTACCATGGGACAGGGGATGAAAAACTGTTTTTT,-,TRBV7-2,TRBJ1-4,15,TRBD1
CASSPQGYEQYF,TGTGCCAGCAGCCCACAGGGTTACGAGCAGTACTTC,-,TRBV11-3,TRBJ2-7,12,-
CASRTGSQETQYF,TGTGCCAGCAGGACGGGGAGCCAAGAGACCCAGTACTTC,-,TRBV7-8,TRBJ2-5,13,-
CASSTVRESRKLFF,TGTGCCAGCAGCACCGTGAGGGAGAGTAGGAAACTGTTTTTT,-,TRBV28,TRBJ1-4,14,-
CASSFLGGSYGYTF,TGTGCCAGCAGCTTCTTGGGGGGTAGCTATGGCTACACCTTC,-,TRBV5-5,TRBJ1-2,14,-
CASSVPFPGELFF,TGTGCCAGCAGCGTTCCTTTCCCCGGGGAGCTGTTTTTT,once,TRBV9,TRBJ2-2,13,-
CASSISRQGAEGYTF,TGTGCCAGCAGCATTAGTAGACAGGGAGCGGAGGGCTACACCTTC,-,TRBV7-9,TRBJ1-2,15,TRBD1
CASSEVPAGGSGNTIYF,TGTGCCAGCAGTGAGGTCCCGGCAGGGGGCTCTGGAAACACCATATATTTT,-,TRBV6-1,TRBJ1-3,17,TRBD1
CASNSQGSWGQPQHF,TGTGCCAGCAACTCACAGGGGTCTTGGGGTCAGCCCCAGCATTTT,-,TRBV9,TRBJ1-5,15,TRBD1
CASSSRWDSGRYEQYF,TGTGCCAGCAGTTCGCGGTGGGACTCAGGGCGCTACGAGCAGTACTTC,-,TRBV27,TRBJ2-7,16,-
CASSPDGTSSYEQYF,TGTGCCAGCAGCCCAGACGGGACTAGCTCCTACGAGCAGTACTTC,-,TRBV7-3,TRBJ2-7,15,TRBD2
CASSGRGNSPLHF,TGTGCCAGCAGCGGACGGGGAAATTCACCCCTCCACTTT,-,TRBV6-5,TRBJ1-6,13,-
CASSLRGGCLYF,TGTGCCAGCAGTTTAAGAGGGGGATGCCTGTACTTC,-,TRBV12-3/TRBV12-4,TRBJ2-5,12,-
CASSSQGFRPNTEAFF,TGTGCCAGCAGTTCTCAGGGGTTCAGGCCCAACACTGAAGCTTTCTTT,-,TRBV6-5,TRBJ1-1,16,-
CASSLLGGQVGGEQYF,TGTGCCAGCAGCTTACTGGGTGGGCAGGTTGGAGGCGAGCAGTACTTC,-,TRBV7-2,TRBJ2-7,16,-
CATSRDPPQGEAYEQYF,TGTGCCACCAGCAGAGATCCCCCCCAGGGTGAGGCCTACGAGCAGTATTTC,-,TRBV15,TRBJ2-7,17,-
CASQARDVNQPQHF,TGTGCCAGTCAAGCGCGGGACGTCAATCAGCCCCAGCATTTT,-,TRBV6-4,TRBJ1-5,14,-
CASSLSGGGWDEQYF,TGTGCCAGCAGCCTCAGTGGGGGAGGCTGGGACGAGCAGTACTTC,-,TRBV11-3,TRBJ2-7,15,-
CASSTGTGGSYEQYF,TGTGCCAGTAGTACCGGGACAGGGGGCTCCTACGAGCAGTACTTC,-,TRBV19,TRBJ2-7,15,TRBD1
CASSLEWRGDTQYF,TGTGCCAGCAGCTTAGAGTGGAGGGGAGATACGCAGTATTTT,-,TRBV7-2,TRBJ2-3,14,-
CASSRTGRDTEAFF,TGTGCCAGCAGCCGGACAGGGAGAGACACTGAAGCTTTCTTT,-,TRBV11-2,TRBJ1-1,14,TRBD1
CATGQGGTGELFF,TGTGCCACCGGACAGGGAGGCACCGGGGAGCTGTTTTTT,-,TRBV2,TRBJ2-2,13,TRBD1
CASSFYGNAQPQHF,TGTGCCAGCAGCTTCTACGGTAACGCGCAGCCCCAGCATTTT,-,TRBV11-2,TRBJ1-5,14,-
CASSLGTLAGAYEQYF,TGCGCCAGCAGCTTGGGGACTCTAGCGGGGGCCTACGAGCAGTACTTC,-,TRBV5-1,TRBJ2-7,16,TRBD2